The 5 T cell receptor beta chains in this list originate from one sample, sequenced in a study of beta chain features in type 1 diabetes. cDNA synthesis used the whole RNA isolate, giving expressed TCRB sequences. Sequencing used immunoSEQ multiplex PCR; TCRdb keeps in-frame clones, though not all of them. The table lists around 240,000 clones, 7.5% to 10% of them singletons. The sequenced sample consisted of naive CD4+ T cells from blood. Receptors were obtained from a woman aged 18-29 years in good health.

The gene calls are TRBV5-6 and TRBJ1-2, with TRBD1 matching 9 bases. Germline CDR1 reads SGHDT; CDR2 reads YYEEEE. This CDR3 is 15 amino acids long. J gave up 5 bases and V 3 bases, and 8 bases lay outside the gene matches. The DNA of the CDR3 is TGTGCCAGCAGCTCTTTAACAGGGGGCGGATATGGCTACACCTTC. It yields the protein CASSSLTGGGYGYTF.

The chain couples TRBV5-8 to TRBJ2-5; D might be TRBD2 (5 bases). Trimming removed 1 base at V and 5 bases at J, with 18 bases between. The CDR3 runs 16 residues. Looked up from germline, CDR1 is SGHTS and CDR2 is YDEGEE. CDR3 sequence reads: CASSLRGVEPRETQYF. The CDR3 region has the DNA TGTGCCAGCAGCTTGCGGGGAGTGGAGCCTAGGGAGACCCAGTACTTC.

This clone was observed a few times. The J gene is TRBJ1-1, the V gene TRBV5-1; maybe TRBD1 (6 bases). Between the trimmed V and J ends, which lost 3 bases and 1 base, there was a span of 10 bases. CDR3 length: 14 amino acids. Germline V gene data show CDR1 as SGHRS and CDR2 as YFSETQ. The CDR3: CASSSDSRNTEAFF. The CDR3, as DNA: TGCGCCAGCAGCTCGGACAGTCGGAACACTGAAGCTTTCTTT.

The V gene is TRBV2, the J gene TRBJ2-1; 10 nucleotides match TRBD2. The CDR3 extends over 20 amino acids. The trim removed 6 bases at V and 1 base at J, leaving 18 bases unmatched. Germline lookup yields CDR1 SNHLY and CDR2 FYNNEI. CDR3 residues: CASSAPQSGGAVVSYNEQFF. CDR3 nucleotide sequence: TGTGCCAGCAGCGCCCCACAGAGCGGGGGGGCGGTGGTATCCTACAATGAGCAGTTCTTC.

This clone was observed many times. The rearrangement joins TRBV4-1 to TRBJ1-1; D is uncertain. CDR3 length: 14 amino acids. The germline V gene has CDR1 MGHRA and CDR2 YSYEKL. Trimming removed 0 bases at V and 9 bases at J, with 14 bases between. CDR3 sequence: CASSQETRVWQAFF. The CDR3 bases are TGCGCCAGCAGCCAAGAGACCCGGGTTTGGCAAGCTTTCTTT.